A single sample gave rise to the 16 T cell receptor beta chains below, sequenced in a study of CD8 T cells in Susac syndrome (dated by TCRdb to between 2018 and 2020). Receptors were amplified or captured by the immunoSEQ multiplex PCR assay. RNA was extracted using the RNeasy kit, and about 0.5 to 1 ug of the RNA was reverse transcribed with random hexamers. TCRdb applied fastp at Q25 and MiXCR to the public reads, then kept only in-frame beta chains. All rows with the same CDR3 protein become a single entry with the most common DNA and genes. Within this sample are about 300,000 distinct CDR3 sequences, with 70% to 90% of them counted one time only. Roughly 0.17% of the sample lies in the top ten. The sample consisted of CD8+ T cells from PBMCs. These receptors were collected from a human donor with multiple sclerosis.

The genes are TRBV30 and TRBJ2-1; no reliable D call. Germline V gene lookup returns CDR1 GTSNPN and CDR2 SVGIG (reference sequence). This CDR3 is 11 amino acids long. Deletions cut 3 bases from V and 10 bases from J, with 10 bases between. CDR3 in amino acids: CAWRETEEQFF. CDR3 DNA: TGTGCCTGGAGAGAGACGGAAGAGCAGTTCTTC.

A few counts support this clonotype. J is TRBJ1-4 and V is TRBV4-1, with D possibly TRBD1 on 5 matching bases. The CDR3 has 16 residues. V dropped 2 bases and J dropped 8 bases, with 18 bases sitting between them. Germline V gene sequence: CDR1 MGHRA, CDR2 YSYEKL. CDR3 loop: CASSQKFPQGREKLFF. CDR3 coding DNA: TGCGCCAGCAGCCAAAAATTTCCGCAGGGCCGAGAAAAACTGTTTTTT.

The chain couples TRBV20-1 to TRBJ1-5; no clear D. The CDR3 covers 14 residues. V lost 4 bases and J 0 bases, leaving 10 bases between the germline ends. Germline CDR1 is DFQATT and CDR2 is SNEGSKA (reference sequence). CDR3 in DNA: TGCAGTGCTATGGTTGAGGTTAGCAATCAGCCCCAGCATTTT. It yields the protein CSAMVEVSNQPQHF.

The genes are TRBV27 and TRBJ2-5; 8 nucleotides agree with TRBD1. V lost 5 bases to trimming and J lost 3 bases; unmatched junction nucleotides: 2. CDR3 length: 13 residues. The germline gives CDR1 MNHEY, CDR2 SMNVEV (reference sequence). The CDR3 coding sequence is TGTGCCAGCAGTGACAGGGGAGAAGAGACCCAGTACTTC. This gives the protein CASSDRGEETQYF.

In nucleotides, the CDR3 is TGTGCCAGCAGCTTACCGACCTTGACAGGGACGACTTCGGGATCCGGCAATCAGCCCCAGCATTTT. Protein: CASSLPTLTGTTSGSGNQPQHF. The chain combines TRBV11-1 with TRBJ1-5; 7 bases are shared with TRBD1. V shed 2 bases, J shed 2 bases, and the junction held 24 bases outside the gene matches. The CDR3 loop spans 22 amino acids. Germline values: CDR1 SGHAT, CDR2 FQDESV (reference sequence).

V gene TRBV12-3 or TRBV12-4 combines with J gene TRBJ1-4, with TRBD1 identical over 7 bases. The CDR3 extends over 16 amino acids. Trimming removed 5 bases from V and 0 bases from J; junction bases left unmatched: 6. The CDR3 DNA sequence: TGTGCCAGCAGTATTTGGGACAGCCCAACTAATGAAAAACTGTTTTTT. Its translation is CASSIWDSPTNEKLFF.

The chain is built from TRBV20-1 and TRBJ2-2; the D gene is possibly TRBD2 (7 bases). Trimming stripped 1 base from V and 5 bases from J, with 17 bases between. The CDR3 covers 16 residues. The germline V gene encodes CDR1 DFQATT and CDR2 SNEGSKA (reference sequence). The CDR3 nucleotides read TGCAGTGCTAGAGGTCCGGGGGGCATGATAACCGGGGAGCTGTTTTTT. It codes for CSARGPGGMITGELFF.

The chain is built from TRBV2 and TRBJ2-7, with TRBD1 matching 7 bases. V lost 6 bases, J lost 4 bases, and 9 bases stayed unmatched. Germline assignment: CDR1 SNHLY and CDR2 FYNNEI. The CDR3 loop spans 14 amino acids. As DNA, the CDR3 is TGTGCCAGCAGCGTCACTACAGGGGCATACGAGCAGTACTTC. Protein product: CASSVTTGAYEQYF.

The chain joins TRBV10-2 to TRBJ2-4; D not certain. The germline CDR1 and CDR2 sequences are WSHSY and SAAADI. V lost 5 bases to trimming and J lost 0 bases, with 8 bases between them. The CDR3 spans 14 residues. CDR3 bases: TGCGCCAGCAGTCACGGTCTAGCCAAAAACATTCAGTACTTC. Translated: CASSHGLAKNIQYF.

The rearrangement uses TRBV29-1 and TRBJ2-7; D might be TRBD2 (5 bases). The ends were cut back, 4 bases at V and 1 base at J, with 8 bases in the middle. The CDR3 spans 12 residues. Germline V lookup: CDR1 SQVTM, CDR2 ANQGSEA. Here the CDR3 reads CSVAKRSYEQYF. CDR3 bases: TGCAGCGTTGCGAAGCGGTCCTACGAGCAGTACTTC.

This chain links TRBV12-3 or TRBV12-4 with TRBJ1-2; D is unresolved. Trimming took off 5 bases at V and 4 bases at J, with 14 bases between the two ends. The length of the CDR3 is 14 residues. CDR3 nucleotide sequence: TGTGCCAGCAGTCCTAAACCGGGTCCCTATGGCTACACCTTC. Its translation is CASSPKPGPYGYTF.

This chain links TRBV30 with TRBJ1-2, with D perhaps TRBD1 (5 bases). Trimming removed 3 bases at V and 8 bases at J, with 13 bases between. There are 12 residues in the CDR3. Germline CDR1 GTSNPN, CDR2 SVGIG (reference sequence). This CDR3 reads CAWRWGSEGYTF. DNA for the CDR3: TGTGCCTGGAGGTGGGGCTCCGAGGGCTACACCTTC.

CDR3 sequence: CSVVVRGDTEAFF. The CDR3, as DNA: TGCAGCGTTGTTGTCAGGGGGGACACTGAAGCTTTCTTT. The chain recombines TRBV29-1 with TRBJ1-1; 7 nucleotides align to TRBD1. Germline lookup yields CDR1 SQVTM and CDR2 ANQGSEA. This CDR3 is 13 amino acids long. The trim removed 4 bases at V and 3 bases at J, leaving 5 bases unmatched.

This clonotype has only one observation. The rearrangement links TRBV7-8 to TRBJ2-4; D gene ambiguous. In germline, CDR1 is SGHVS, CDR2 FQNEAQ. The CDR3 is 17 residues long. With 0 bases removed from V and 1 base from J, the gap between germline ends came to 13 bases. Written as DNA, the CDR3 is TGTGCCAGCAGCTTAGCCCCAGTTGGGGTCGCCAAAAACATTCAGTACTTC. It encodes CASSLAPVGVAKNIQYF.

This chain connects TRBV5-4 to TRBJ2-1, with 8 bases that match TRBD2. Germline lookup yields CDR1 SGHNT and CDR2 YYREEE (reference sequence). The CDR3 spans 16 residues. J lost 4 bases, V lost 4 bases, and 10 bases had no gene match. The chain's CDR3 is CASSPALAGIYNEQFF. The CDR3 DNA sequence: TGTGCCAGCAGCCCCGCTCTAGCGGGCATATACAATGAGCAGTTCTTC.

CDR3 coding DNA: TGTGCCAGCAGCGCAGAGCTAGCGACGCAGTATTTT. Translating gives CASSAELATQYF. The genes are TRBV9 and TRBJ2-3; D may be TRBD2 (6 bases). The CDR3 has 12 amino acids. V lost 3 bases, J lost 9 bases, and 11 bases lay in between. Germline CDR1 is SGDLS and CDR2 is YYNGEE.